This T cell receptor beta chain is from a study of T cell changes during pregnancy in multiple sclerosis. In germline, CDR1 is MGHDK, CDR2 SYGVNS. CDR3 length equals 14 residues. Produced via immunoSEQ multiplex PCR; TCRdb's table is partial and in-frame only. This table has about 64,000 clones, roughly 91% appearing once. Concerning this clone itself: Germline is not matched at one junction end, which may reflect a read error.

This receptor was obtained from a female donor in good health, enrolled as a control in a pregnancy study. The sample consisted of peripheral blood, taken in the second trimester of pregnancy. This rearrangement joins TRBV25-1 to TRBJ1-3; 7 positions agree with TRBD1. CDR3 coding DNA: TGTGCCAGCAGTACCCCGGGACAGAGAAAAACCATATATTTT. Its translation: CASSTPGQRKTIYF.